Below are 22 T cell receptor beta chains sequenced from a single sample in a study of response to subunit inactivated influenza vaccine (dated by TCRdb to 2016 to 2019). The library was prepared using RT-PCR. TCRdb records Illumina HiSeq 2500 as the sequencer. TCRdb reprocessing: public reads trimmed at Q25 with fastp, clones called with MiXCR, in-frame beta chains kept. Every CDR3 protein is listed once, alongside the most common genes and DNA of its rows. The sample has about 610,000 distinct CDR3 sequences on record, roughly 15% of them singletons. The biggest ten clones account for 11% of the sample. Sequencing was performed on PBMCs from blood, taken approximately 12 days after vaccination. The receptors derive from a man between 50 and 59 years old who received an inactivated influenza vaccine. Donor details come from another sample of the same person, matched by shared clones.

This clonotype was picked up a small number of times. The chain employs TRBV12-3 or TRBV12-4 and TRBJ2-7; a possible D gene is TRBD1 (6 bases). This CDR3 comprises 13 residues. The germline V and J ends were trimmed by 6 bases and 3 bases, with 12 bases remaining between them. This CDR3 reads CASRQGQLYEQYF. CDR3 nucleotide sequence: TGTGCCAGCAGGCAAGGACAGCTCTACGAGCAGTACTTC.

The chain combines TRBV12-1 with TRBJ2-1; TRBD1, the table's D call, was not compared with the DNA. TRBV12-1 is annotated as a pseudogene. This CDR3 is built from 15 residues. The CDR3 loop reads CASSPHTRSYNEQFF. The DNA of the CDR3 is TGTGCCAGCAGCCCCCATACCCGGTCCTACAATGAGCAGTTCTTC.

A note on this clonotype: An end of the junction does not agree with germline; a read error may underlie this. CDR3 sequence reads: CASSLAPGSEQYF. The CDR3 nucleotides read TGTGCTAGCAGCTTAGCGCCGGGGTCCGAGCAGTACTTC. The chain combines TRBV7-7 with TRBJ2-7, with a weak D call TRBD2 (5 bases). CDR3 length: 13 amino acids. Germline assignment: CDR1 SSHAT and CDR2 FNYEAQ (reference sequence).

This clonotype has a count of ten or more. One end of the junction fails to match germline, which may point to a read error. V usage is TRBV11-3 and J usage is TRBJ2-1, with D unresolved. The CDR3 is 15 amino acids. Germline assignment: CDR1 SGHNT and CDR2 YENEEA. In DNA form, the CDR3 reads TGTGCCAGCAGCCGTGGGGTTAGCTCCTTCAATGAGCAGTTCTTC. Its translation: CASSRGVSSFNEQFF.

This chain joins TRBV7-2 and TRBJ2-5; the D is unclear. V gave up 8 bases and J gave up 2 bases, with 18 bases separating them. The V gene's germline CDR1 is SGHTA and CDR2 FQGNSA. The CDR3 spans 15 residues. The DNA of the CDR3 is TGTGCCAGCGCCACTGTCAGAGGAATACAAGAGACCCAGTACTTC. This translates into CASATVRGIQETQYF.

V gene TRBV20-1 combines with J gene TRBJ1-4; D is uncertain. V shed 3 bases and J shed 3 bases, with 8 bases lying between them. CDR1 and CDR2 (germline): DFQATT, SNEGSKA (reference sequence). The CDR3 is made up of 13 amino acids. The CDR3 DNA is TGCAGTGCTAGGAACACGGCTAATGAAAAACTGTTTTTT. This translates into CSARNTANEKLFF.

This chain links TRBV7-8 with TRBJ2-2, with D perhaps TRBD1 (6 bases). The CDR3 spans 15 residues. V was cut by 4 bases and J by 5 bases, with 14 bases left in between. The germline V gene has CDR1 SGHVS and CDR2 FQNEAQ. The DNA for the CDR3 is TGTGCCAGCAGCTGGACAGTTGGTGGGACCGGGGAGCTGTTTTTT. It yields the protein CASSWTVGGTGELFF. The full variable domain, its missing parts supplied by reference TRBV7-8 and TRBJ2-2, is GAGVSQSPRYKVAKRGQDVALRCDPISGHVSLFWYQQALGQGPEFLTYFQNEAQLDKSGLPSDRFFAERPEGSVSTLKIQRTQQEDSAVYLCASSWTVGGTGELFFGEGSRLTVL.

On this clonotype itself: The CDR3 ends on some other residue instead of the conserved phenylalanine or tryptophan, so this is likely a read error. This sequence joins TRBV7-9 and TRBJ1-2; 7 bases are shared with TRBD1. Germline assignment: CDR1 SEHNR and CDR2 FQNEAQ (reference sequence). This CDR3 is built from 16 residues. The V gene end was trimmed by 4 bases and the J gene end by 6 bases; junction bases not matched to a gene: 14. The CDR3 here is CASSWWSIQGDDGYTL. The CDR3 bases are TGTGCCAGCAGCTGGTGGAGTATTCAGGGGGACGATGGCTACACCTTA.

The gene calls are TRBV12-3 or TRBV12-4 and TRBJ1-5, with 7 bases lining up with TRBD1. V shed 2 bases and J 3 bases; nucleotides not matched to a gene: 7. The CDR3 has 16 amino acids. In DNA form, the CDR3 reads TGTGCCAGCAGTTTAACGGCAGGGGGTTCCAATCAGCCCCAGCATTTT. It yields the protein CASSLTAGGSNQPQHF.

This clonotype was counted at least ten times. The chain employs TRBV11-1 and TRBJ2-1, with D hard to call. Per germline, CDR1 SGHAT and CDR2 FQDESV (reference sequence). The CDR3 runs to 18 residues. V lost 2 bases and J lost 6, with 23 bases in between. The CDR3 region is CASSLLLILGKSSNEQFF. CDR3 bases: TGTGCCAGCAGCTTATTATTAATCTTGGGGAAATCTTCCAATGAGCAGTTCTTC.

This clonotype was detected a few times. The chain carries TRBV3-1 and TRBJ2-5; 7 bases agree with TRBD1. The CDR3 runs to 15 residues. The germline V gene has CDR1 LGHDT and CDR2 YNNKEL (reference sequence). V gave up 4 bases and J gave up 2 bases; unmatched junction bases: 7. The CDR3, as DNA: TGTGCCAGCAGCCGCCGGGACAGTAAGCAAGAGACCCAGTACTTC. This sequence encodes CASSRRDSKQETQYF.

The DNA of the CDR3 is TGTGCCAGCAGTTCAGGACCGACCCCAGAGACCCAGTACTTC. It is translated as CASSSGPTPETQYF. This chain uses TRBV12-3 or TRBV12-4 with TRBJ2-5; D gene unclear. The CDR3 is 14 residues long. V dropped 4 bases and J dropped 4 bases, with 13 bases sitting between them.

J is TRBJ2-1 and V is TRBV11-2; D is undetermined. Germline V lookup: CDR1 SGHAT, CDR2 FQNNGV. This CDR3 spans 15 amino acids. Trimming cost V 5 bases and J 7 bases, with 18 bases left between them. The CDR3 region is CASSVESWLANEQFF. CDR3 in DNA: TGTGCCAGCAGCGTTGAATCTTGGTTGGCGAATGAGCAGTTCTTC.

The J gene is TRBJ1-2, the V gene TRBV29-1; D remains unclear. CDR1 is SQVTM, CDR2 ANQGSEA, per germline. Trimming removed 1 base from V and 12 bases from J, with 12 bases in between. This CDR3 spans 11 amino acids. The CDR3 DNA reads TGCAGCGTTGAAGGCCGTTCGGCCCACACCTTC. Translation gives CSVEGRSAHTF.

The chain has TRBV28 and TRBJ2-6, with D maybe TRBD2 (5 bases). The CDR3 covers 14 residues. Trimming removed 7 bases from V and 4 bases from J, with 11 bases in between. The germline V gene has CDR1 MDHEN and CDR2 SYDVKM. CDR3 in amino acids: CASKVTGGANVLTF. Here the CDR3 DNA reads TGTGCCAGCAAGGTGACGGGAGGGGCCAACGTCCTGACTTTC.

This clonotype was seen a handful of times. The rearrangement joins TRBV9 to TRBJ2-3, with 8 bases matching TRBD2. Germline CDR1 SGDLS, CDR2 YYNGEE. After removal of 2 bases from V and 2 bases from J, the junction contained 4 bases not matched to a gene. The CDR3 extends over 15 amino acids. The chain's CDR3 is CASSVSGGHTDTQYF. CDR3 DNA: TGTGCCAGCAGCGTCAGCGGGGGACACACAGATACGCAGTATTTT. Together with reference TRBV9 and TRBJ2-3, the CDR3 gives the full variable domain: DSGVTQTPKHLITATGQRVTLRCSPRSGDLSVYWYQQSLDQGLQFLIQYYNGEERAKGNILERFSAQQFPDLHSELNLSSLELGDSALYFCASSVSGGHTDTQYFGPGTRLTVL.

The V gene is TRBV7-6, the J gene TRBJ2-1; TRBD1 might be the D (6 bases). Trimming stripped 4 bases from V and 0 bases from J, with 19 bases between. Germline V CDR1 and CDR2: SGHVS, FNYEAQ. CDR3 size: 18 residues. The DNA of the CDR3 is TGTGCCAGCAGCTGGCAAAGAACGACAGGAGGCTCCTACAATGAGCAGTTCTTC. Its translation: CASSWQRTTGGSYNEQFF.

This rearrangement joins TRBV10-1 to TRBJ1-1, with TRBD1 matching 9 bases. The trim removed 4 bases at V and 0 bases at J, leaving 3 bases unmatched. The germline gives CDR1 WNHNN, CDR2 SYGVQD (reference sequence). The CDR3 extends over 15 amino acids. This CDR3 is CASSVYRGLNTEAFF. The DNA for the CDR3 is TGCGCCAGCAGTGTGTACAGGGGGCTGAACACTGAAGCTTTCTTT.

This clonotype has a count of ten or more. The V and J genes are TRBV3-1 and TRBJ1-1; tentatively, D is TRBD1 (5 bases). CDR1 LGHDT and CDR2 YNNKEL come from the germline V gene (reference sequence). CDR3 size: 14 residues. V was trimmed by 4 bases and J by 2 bases, leaving 11 bases between them. The CDR3 spells CASSLLGANTEAFF. Here the CDR3 DNA reads TGTGCCAGCAGCCTCCTAGGGGCCAACACTGAAGCTTTCTTT.

V usage is TRBV21-1 and J usage is TRBJ1-5; no check of the table's D call, TRBD1, against the DNA was made. TRBV21-1 is given as a pseudogene. CDR3 length: 17 amino acids. CDR3: CASSIGTRGCSNQPQHF. CDR3 DNA: TGTGCCAGCAGCATTGGGACCCGGGGGTGTAGCAATCAGCCCCAGCATTTT.

V and J are TRBV3-1 and TRBJ2-2; D possibly corresponds to TRBD1 (6 bases). V gave up 2 bases and J gave up 7 bases, with 11 bases separating them. This CDR3 is 14 amino acids long. Germline V lookup: CDR1 LGHDT, CDR2 YNNKEL (reference sequence). DNA of the CDR3: TGTGCCAGCAGCCAACAGGACAGTCACGGGGAGCTGTTTTTT. Protein sequence: CASSQQDSHGELFF.

V is TRBV20-1 and J is TRBJ1-2, with 8 bases identical to TRBD1. Germline V gives CDR1 DFQATT, CDR2 SNEGSKA (reference sequence). CDR3 length: 15 residues. V lost 3 bases and J lost 1; bases outside the gene matches: 7. DNA of the CDR3: TGCAGTGCTAGTGGAGGACAGGGTAATAACTATGGCTACACCTTC. Amino acid sequence: CSASGGQGNNYGYTF.